The clone carrying this T cell receptor (beta chain) was seen only once. One junction end disagrees with the germline gene, perhaps due to a read error. Using immunoSEQ multiplex PCR, the repertoire was profiled, and TCRdb retains in-frame clones only, with some absent. The data hold 270,000 or so clones, with roughly 89% observed a single time. These data come from a study of blood T cell repertoires in COVID-19. The sample consisted of peripheral blood. The sequence derives from a man in his forties with acute or convalescent COVID-19.

CDR3 protein: CASSYFRDQPQHF. The CDR3 nucleotides are TGTGCCAGCAGCTACTTCCGGGATCAGCCCCAGCATTTT. The chain carries TRBV6-2 or TRBV6-3 and TRBJ1-5; D uncertain. Germline-derived CDR1 and CDR2 are MNHEY and SVGEGT. The CDR3 sequence is 13 residues long.